The 6 T cell receptor beta chains below all came from one sample that was sequenced in a study of blood T cell repertoires in COVID-19. Only in-frame clones appear in the TCRdb table, and some are missing; sequencing was by immunoSEQ multiplex PCR. The table records around 430,000 clones, around 88% of them present only once. The sequenced material came from peripheral blood. The origin of the receptors is a woman in her fifties or sixties with COVID-19, enrolled during active disease.

The genes are TRBV7-2 and TRBJ1-3, with D maybe TRBD1 (5 bases). The CDR3 contains 14 residues. The ends were cut back, 1 base at V and 4 bases at J, with 8 bases in the middle. The germline V gene encodes CDR1 SGHTA and CDR2 FQGNSA. The CDR3 DNA reads TGTGCCAGCAGCTTAGACAGGCGGGGAAACACCATATATTTT. Translating it yields CASSLDRRGNTIYF.

The gene calls are TRBV2 and TRBJ1-5; TRBD1 matches at 7 bases. Germline CDR1 and CDR2: SNHLY and FYNNEI. V shed 9 bases, J shed 4 bases, and the junction held 9 bases outside the gene matches. The CDR3 is 14 amino acids. For the CDR3, the DNA is TGTGCCAGTCGACCTGACAGGGCAAATCAGCCCCAGCATTTT. This gives the protein CASRPDRANQPQHF.

The V call is TRBV7-7, the J call TRBJ1-4, with D hard to call. CDR3 size: 16 residues. Trimming cost V 2 bases and J 6 bases, with 16 bases left between them. Germline lookup yields CDR1 SSHAT and CDR2 FNYEAQ (reference sequence). Here the CDR3 reads CASSLLPWPTYEKLFF. CDR3 in DNA: TGTGCCAGCAGCTTATTGCCATGGCCCACCTATGAAAAACTGTTTTTT.

The chain employs TRBV27 and TRBJ1-3; 8 bases match TRBD1. The CDR3 length is 13 residues. Trimming at V came to 8 bases and at J to 4 bases, leaving 4 bases not matched to a gene. The V gene's germline CDR1 is MNHEY and CDR2 SMNVEV (reference sequence). The CDR3 coding sequence is TGTGCCAGCCGGACAGGGATCGGAAACACCATATATTTT. It encodes CASRTGIGNTIYF.

The chain uses TRBV3-1 (or the pseudogene TRBV3-2) and TRBJ1-2, with D possibly being TRBD1 (5 bases). Trimming removed 0 bases at V and 5 bases at J, with 10 bases between. There are 14 residues in the CDR3. Germline V gene sequence: CDR1 LGHDT, CDR2 YNNKEL (reference sequence). In DNA form, the CDR3 reads TGTGCCAGCAGCCAAGAAGGGACTGTTTATGGCTACACCTTC. Its protein is CASSQEGTVYGYTF.

This clone was seen a single time. The V and J genes are TRBV6-6 and TRBJ1-1, with D perhaps TRBD1 (5 bases). The CDR3 covers 15 residues. Trimming stripped 6 bases from V and 1 base from J, with 15 bases between. Germline V lookup: CDR1 MNHNY, CDR2 SVGAGI (reference sequence). Here the CDR3 reads CASSRRQTSNTEAFF. In nucleotides, the CDR3 is TGTGCCAGCAGCCGGCGACAGACTTCGAACACTGAAGCTTTCTTT.